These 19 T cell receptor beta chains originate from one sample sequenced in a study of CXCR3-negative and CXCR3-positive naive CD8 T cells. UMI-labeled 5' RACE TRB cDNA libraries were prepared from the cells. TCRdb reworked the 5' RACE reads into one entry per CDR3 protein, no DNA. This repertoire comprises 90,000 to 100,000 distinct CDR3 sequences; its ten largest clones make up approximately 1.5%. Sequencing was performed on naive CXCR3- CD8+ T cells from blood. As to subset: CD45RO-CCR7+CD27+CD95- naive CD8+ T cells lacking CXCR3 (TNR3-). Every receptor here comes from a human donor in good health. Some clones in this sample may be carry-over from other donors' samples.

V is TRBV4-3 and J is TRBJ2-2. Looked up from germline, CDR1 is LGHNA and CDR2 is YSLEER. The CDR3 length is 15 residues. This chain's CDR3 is CASSQDSTNTGELFF.

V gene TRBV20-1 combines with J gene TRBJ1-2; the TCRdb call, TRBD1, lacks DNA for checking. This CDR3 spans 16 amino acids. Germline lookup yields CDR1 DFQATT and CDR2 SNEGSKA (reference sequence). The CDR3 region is CSARPRGVGVSAGYTF.

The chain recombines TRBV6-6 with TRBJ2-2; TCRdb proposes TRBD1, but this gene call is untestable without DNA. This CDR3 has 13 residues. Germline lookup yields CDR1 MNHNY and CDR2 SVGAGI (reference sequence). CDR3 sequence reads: CASVGAGTGELFF.

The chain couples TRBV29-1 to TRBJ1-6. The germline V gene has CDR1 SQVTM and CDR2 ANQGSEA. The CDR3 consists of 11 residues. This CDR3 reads CSVDNNSPLHF. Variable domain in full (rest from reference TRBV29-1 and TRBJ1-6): SAVISQKPSRDICQRGTSLTIQCQVDSQVTMMFWYRQQPGQSLTLIATANQGSEATYESGFVIDKFPISRPNLTFSTLTVSNMSPEDSSIYLCSVDNNSPLHFGNGTRLTVT.

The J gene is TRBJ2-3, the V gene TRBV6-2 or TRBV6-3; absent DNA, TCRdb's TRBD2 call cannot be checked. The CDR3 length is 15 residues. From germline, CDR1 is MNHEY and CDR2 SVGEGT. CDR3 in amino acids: CASSTLAGSTDTQYF.

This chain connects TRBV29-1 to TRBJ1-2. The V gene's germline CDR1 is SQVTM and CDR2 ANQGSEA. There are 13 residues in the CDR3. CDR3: CSVEARADYGYTF.

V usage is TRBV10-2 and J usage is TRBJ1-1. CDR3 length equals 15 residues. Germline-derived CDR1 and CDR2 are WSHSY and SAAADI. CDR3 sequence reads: CASSESYGFDTEAFF.

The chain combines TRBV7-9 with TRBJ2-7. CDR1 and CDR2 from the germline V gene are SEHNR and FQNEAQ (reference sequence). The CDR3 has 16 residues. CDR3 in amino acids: CASSLAIGQESYEQYF.

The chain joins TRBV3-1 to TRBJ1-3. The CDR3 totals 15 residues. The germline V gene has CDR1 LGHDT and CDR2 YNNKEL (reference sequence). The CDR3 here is CASSQDGSSGNTIYF.

This CDR3 is CASSLDDNEQFF. The V and J genes are TRBV5-6 and TRBJ2-1. Germline CDR1 reads SGHDT; CDR2 reads YYEEEE. This CDR3 region has 12 residues.

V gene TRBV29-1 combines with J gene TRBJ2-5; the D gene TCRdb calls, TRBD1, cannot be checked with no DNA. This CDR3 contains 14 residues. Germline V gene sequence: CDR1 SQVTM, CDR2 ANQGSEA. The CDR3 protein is CSVDLVSGTETQYF.

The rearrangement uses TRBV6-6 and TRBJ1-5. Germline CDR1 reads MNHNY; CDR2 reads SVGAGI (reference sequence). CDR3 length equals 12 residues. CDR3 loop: CASSYPSQPQHF.

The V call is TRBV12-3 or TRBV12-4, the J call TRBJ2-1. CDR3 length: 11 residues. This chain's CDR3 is CASSLSDEQFF.

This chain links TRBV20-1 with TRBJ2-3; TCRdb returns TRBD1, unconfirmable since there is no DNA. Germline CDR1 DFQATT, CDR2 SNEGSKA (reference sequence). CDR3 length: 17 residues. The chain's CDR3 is CSARDLRTGGRLDTQYF.

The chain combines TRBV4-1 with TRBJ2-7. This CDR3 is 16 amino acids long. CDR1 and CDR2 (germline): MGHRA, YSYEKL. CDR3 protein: CASSQDRTSRTYEQYF.

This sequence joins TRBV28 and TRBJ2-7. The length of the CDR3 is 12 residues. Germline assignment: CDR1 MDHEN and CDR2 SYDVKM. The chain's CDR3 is CASSLSSHEQYF.

This chain's CDR3 is CASVLGGNTGELFF. The chain combines TRBV7-6 with TRBJ2-2; the D call from TCRdb, TRBD1, cannot be confirmed without DNA. The CDR3 totals 14 residues. Germline V lookup: CDR1 SGHVS, CDR2 FNYEAQ.

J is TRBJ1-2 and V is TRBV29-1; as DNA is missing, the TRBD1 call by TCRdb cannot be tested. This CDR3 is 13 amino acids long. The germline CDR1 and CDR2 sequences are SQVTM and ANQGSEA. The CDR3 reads CSVAGQGNYGYTF.

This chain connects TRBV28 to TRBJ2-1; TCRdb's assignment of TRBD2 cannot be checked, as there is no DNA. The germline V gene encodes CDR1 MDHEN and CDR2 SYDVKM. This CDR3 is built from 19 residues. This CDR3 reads CASSLLPFSGSSSYNEQFF.